The clone carrying this T cell receptor beta chain was recorded at least ten times. Its antigen remains unidentified. TCRdb itself ran the RT-PCR reads through MiXCR, one entry per CDR3 protein. The sample lists about 830,000 distinct CDR3 sequences, 15% to 20% seen once, with approximately 11% in the top ten. These data belong to a study of response to subunit inactivated influenza vaccine. Study results and caveats: Authors suggested few new T cells are recruited by each seasonal influenza vaccination.

V lost 8 bases and J lost 0, with 8 bases in between. In germline, CDR1 is LNHNV, CDR2 YYDKDF (reference sequence). The length of the CDR3 is 13 residues. The TCR was taken from a man aged 50 to 60 who received an inactivated influenza vaccine. The chain uses TRBV15 and TRBJ2-1; D unresolved. Material: PBMCs from blood, obtained 5 days after vaccination. In DNA form, the CDR3 reads TGTGCCACCGGTGGGCTCTCCTACAATGAGCAGTTCTTC. Its translation: CATGGLSYNEQFF. Together with reference TRBV15 and TRBJ2-1, the CDR3 gives the full variable domain: DAMVIQNPRYQVTQFGKPVTLSCSQTLNHNVMYWYQQKSSQAPKLLFHYYDKDFNNEADTPDNFQSRRPNTSFCFLDIRSPGLGDTAMYLCATGGLSYNEQFFGPGTRLTVL.